This T cell receptor beta chain was sequenced in a study of OX40 agonist ivuxolimab in advanced cancers. Whole-study context: Dosing consisted of intravenous ivuxolimab at 0.01 to 10 mg/kg every 2 weeks. Dose-escalation patients had hepatocellular carcinoma, melanoma, renal cell or head and neck cancer. Study-wide results and caveats: Nonresponders included some who also had low normalized T-cell clonal expansion.

Trimming removed 5 bases at V and 4 bases at J, with 12 bases between. This CDR3 has 14 residues. Germline V gives CDR1 MDHEN, CDR2 SYDVKM. Assay used: immunoSEQ multiplex PCR; TCRdb lists only in-frame clones, some missing. The profile shows 85,000 to 100,000 clones, around nine tenths of them singletons. About this clone: Its antigen is unidentified.

This receptor was obtained from an adult with an advanced solid tumor such as melanoma, head and neck, liver or kidney cancer. The chain uses TRBV28 and TRBJ1-5; D gene unclear. This specimen consisted of CD4+ or CD8+ T cells sorted from blood, obtained in a trial of the OX40 agonist ivuxolimab. CDR3 nucleotide sequence: TGTGCCAGCAGTAAAATGGTGGTTAATCAGCCCCAGCATTTT. Translating gives CASSKMVVNQPQHF.